This TCR beta chain was obtained from a study of cytomegalovirus exposure and HLA in healthy donors. Germline CDR1 SGDLS, CDR2 YYNGEE. V was pared by 4 bases and J by 3 bases, with 6 bases of the junction left unmatched. The CDR3 covers 15 residues. 60 Vbeta and 13 Jbeta primers were used in PCR. Per the study methods: Later work found 65 million to 85 million unique TCR beta chains, with about 10 million shared. Method: immunoSEQ multiplex PCR; TCRdb's copy keeps in-frame clones and lacks some. V, J and clone size were drawn from that table, and D and trimming were deduced from the DNA. The sample lists about 140,000 clones; 73% were seen once.

This chain links TRBV9 with TRBJ2-2, with TRBD1 matching over 7 bases. Sequences were obtained from PBMCs. This receptor was identified in a human donor in good health. The CDR3 protein is CASSSGQSYTGELFF. CDR3 sequence (DNA): TGTGCCAGCAGCTCGGGACAGAGCTACACCGGGGAGCTGTTTTTT.